This T cell receptor beta chain was sequenced during a study of T-cell memory formation after mild COVID-19. This clonotype came up once. TCRdb re-called the 5' RACE reads through MiXCR, storing one row per CDR3 protein. The sample shows about 170,000 distinct CDR3 sequences, approximately 13% of them seen only once. Per the germline V gene, CDR1 is KGHDR and CDR2 is SFDVKD. The V and J ends lost 3 bases and 1 base respectively, with 14 bases between them. This CDR3 is built from 16 residues. J is TRBJ2-5 and V is TRBV24-1; D tentatively reads TRBD1 or TRBD2 (5 bases each). The receptor was isolated from a man in his late teens or twenties who had mild COVID-19 (a few samples of this study predate the infection). Cell type and time point are not known. The sample taken for sequencing was PBMCs or a T cell subset sorted from them (not recorded which). CDR3 sequence reads: CATSDPGTGSQETQYF. The DNA for the CDR3 is TGTGCCACCAGTGATCCAGGGACGGGCAGCCAAGAGACCCAGTACTTC.